What follows is one T cell receptor beta chain and its context. No antigen is known for it. TCRdb ran MiXCR on the reads and lists one entry per CDR3 protein. This table holds under 350,000 distinct CDR3 sequences, around 9.5% found once. The data belong to a study of T cell repertoires in cytomegalovirus infection. Study results and caveats: Across the ex vivo response, the dominant clonotypes were HLA-C-restricted CMV-specific TCR beta clonotypes. The cumulative frequency of public TCR beta families distinguished individuals who carried CMV together with the relevant HLA.

The CDR3 totals 12 residues. Germline CDR1 reads DFQATT; CDR2 reads SNEGSKA (reference sequence). Trimming removed 5 bases from V and 5 bases from J, with 13 bases in between. The sequencing input was PBMCs. This clonotype originated in a human donor in good health (CMV status not recorded). Some clones in this sample may be carry-over from other donors' samples. The chain couples TRBV20-1 to TRBJ2-7; tentatively, D is TRBD2 (6 bases). The chain's CDR3 is CSALGGVDEQYF. The CDR3 DNA reads TGCAGTGCTTTGGGGGGAGTAGACGAGCAGTACTTC.